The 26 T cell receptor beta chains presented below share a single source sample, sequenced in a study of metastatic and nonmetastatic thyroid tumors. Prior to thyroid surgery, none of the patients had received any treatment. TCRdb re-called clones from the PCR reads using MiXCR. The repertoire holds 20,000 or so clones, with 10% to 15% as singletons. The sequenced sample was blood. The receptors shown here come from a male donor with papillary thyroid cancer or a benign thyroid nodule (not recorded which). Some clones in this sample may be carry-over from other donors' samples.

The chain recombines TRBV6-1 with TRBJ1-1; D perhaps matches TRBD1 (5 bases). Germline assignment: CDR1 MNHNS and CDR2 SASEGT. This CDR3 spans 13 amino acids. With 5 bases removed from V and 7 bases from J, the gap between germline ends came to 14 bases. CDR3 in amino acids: CASSSLMGGEAFF. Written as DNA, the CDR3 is TGTGCCAGCAGTTCCCTCATGGGGGGTGAAGCTTTCTTT.

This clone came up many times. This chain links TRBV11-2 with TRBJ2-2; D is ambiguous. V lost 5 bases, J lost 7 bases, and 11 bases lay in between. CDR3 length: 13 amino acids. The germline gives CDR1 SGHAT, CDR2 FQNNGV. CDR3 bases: TGTGCCAGCAGCCCCACTCAGATCGGGGAGCTGTTTTTT. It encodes CASSPTQIGELFF.

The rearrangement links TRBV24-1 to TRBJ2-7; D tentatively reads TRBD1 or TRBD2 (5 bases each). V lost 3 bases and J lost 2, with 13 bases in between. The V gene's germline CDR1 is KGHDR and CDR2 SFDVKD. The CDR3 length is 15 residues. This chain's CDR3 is CATSDTGRPTYEQYF. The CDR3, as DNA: TGTGCCACCAGTGATACGGGACGCCCAACCTACGAGCAGTACTTC.

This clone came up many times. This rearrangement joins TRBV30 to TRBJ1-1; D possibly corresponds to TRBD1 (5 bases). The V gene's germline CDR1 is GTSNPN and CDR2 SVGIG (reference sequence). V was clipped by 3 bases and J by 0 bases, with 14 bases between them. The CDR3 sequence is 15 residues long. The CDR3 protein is CAWRRGAILNTEAFF. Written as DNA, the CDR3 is TGTGCCTGGAGACGAGGGGCGATTCTGAACACTGAAGCTTTCTTT. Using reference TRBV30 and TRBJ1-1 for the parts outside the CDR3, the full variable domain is SQTIHQWPATLVQPVGSPLSLECTVEGTSNPNLYWYRQAAGRGLQLLFYSVGIGQISSEVPQNLSASRPQDRQFILSSKKLLLSDSGFYLCAWRRGAILNTEAFFGQGTRLTVV.

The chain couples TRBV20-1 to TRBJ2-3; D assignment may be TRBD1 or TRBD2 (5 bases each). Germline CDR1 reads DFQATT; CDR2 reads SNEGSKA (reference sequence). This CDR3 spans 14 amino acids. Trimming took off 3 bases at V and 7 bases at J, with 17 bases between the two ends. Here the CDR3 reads CSARGGDPVYTQYF. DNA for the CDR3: TGCAGTGCTAGGGGTGGGGACCCGGTTTATACGCAGTATTTT.

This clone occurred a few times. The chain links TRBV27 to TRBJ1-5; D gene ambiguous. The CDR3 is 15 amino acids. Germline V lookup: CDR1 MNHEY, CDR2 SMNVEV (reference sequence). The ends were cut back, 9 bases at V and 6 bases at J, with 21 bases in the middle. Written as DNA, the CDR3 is TGTGCCAGAGGAGACCGAGGTGGCGGAGGTCAGCCCCAGCATTTT. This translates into CARGDRGGGGQPQHF.

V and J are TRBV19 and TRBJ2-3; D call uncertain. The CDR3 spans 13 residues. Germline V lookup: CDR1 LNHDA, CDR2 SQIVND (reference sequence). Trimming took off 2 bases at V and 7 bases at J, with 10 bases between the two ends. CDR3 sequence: CASSIRSSNTQYF. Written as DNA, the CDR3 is TGTGCCAGTAGTATACGGAGTTCGAATACGCAGTATTTT.

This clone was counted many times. The CDR3 reads CATSIRANPNTGELFF. CDR3 nucleotide sequence: TGTGCCACCTCGATCAGGGCTAACCCGAACACCGGGGAGCTGTTTTTT. This chain uses TRBV19 with TRBJ2-2; tentatively, D is TRBD1 (5 bases). The CDR3 runs to 16 residues. From germline, CDR1 is LNHDA and CDR2 SQIVND (reference sequence). V lost 10 bases and J 0 bases, leaving 18 bases between the germline ends.

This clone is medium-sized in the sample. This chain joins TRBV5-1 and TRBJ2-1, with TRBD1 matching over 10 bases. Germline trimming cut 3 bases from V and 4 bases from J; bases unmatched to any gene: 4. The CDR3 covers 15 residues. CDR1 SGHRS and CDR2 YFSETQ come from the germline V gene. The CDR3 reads CASSSTGGRYNEQFF. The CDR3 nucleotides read TGCGCCAGCAGCTCGACAGGGGGCAGGTACAATGAGCAGTTCTTC.

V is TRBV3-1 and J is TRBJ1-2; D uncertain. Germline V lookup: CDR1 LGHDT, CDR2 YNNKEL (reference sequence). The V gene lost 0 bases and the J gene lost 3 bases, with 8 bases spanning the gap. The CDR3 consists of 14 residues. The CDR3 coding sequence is TGTGCCAGCAGCCAAGATCAAGGAGACTATGGCTACACCTTC. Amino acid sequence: CASSQDQGDYGYTF.

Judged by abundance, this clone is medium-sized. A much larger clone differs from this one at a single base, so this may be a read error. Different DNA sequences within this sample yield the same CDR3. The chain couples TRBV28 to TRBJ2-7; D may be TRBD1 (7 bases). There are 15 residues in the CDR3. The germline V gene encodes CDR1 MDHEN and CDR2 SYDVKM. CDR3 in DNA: TGTGCCAGCAGACCATTCAGGGGGGTGCGCTACGAGCAGTACTTT. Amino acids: CASRPFRGVRYEQYF.

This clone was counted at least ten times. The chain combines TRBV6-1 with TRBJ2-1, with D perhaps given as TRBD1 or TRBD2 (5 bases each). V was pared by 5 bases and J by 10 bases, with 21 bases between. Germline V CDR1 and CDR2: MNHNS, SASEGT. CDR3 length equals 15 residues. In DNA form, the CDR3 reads TGTGCCAGCAGTTTCTGGGACGCCAGCGGTAGGGAGCAGTTCTTC. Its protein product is CASSFWDASGREQFF.

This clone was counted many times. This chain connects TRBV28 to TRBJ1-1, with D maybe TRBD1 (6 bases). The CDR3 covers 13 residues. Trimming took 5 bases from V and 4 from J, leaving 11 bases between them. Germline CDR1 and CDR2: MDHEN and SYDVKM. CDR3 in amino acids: CASSPPGATEAFF. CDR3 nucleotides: TGTGCCAGCAGTCCCCCGGGGGCCACTGAAGCTTTCTTT.

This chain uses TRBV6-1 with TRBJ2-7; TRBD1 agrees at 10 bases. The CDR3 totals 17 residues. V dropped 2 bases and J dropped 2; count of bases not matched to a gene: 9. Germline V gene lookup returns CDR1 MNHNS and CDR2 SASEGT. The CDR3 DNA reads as TGTGCCAGCAGTGAACTCCGAGGGACAGGGGCGACCTACGAGCAGTACTTC. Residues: CASSELRGTGATYEQYF.

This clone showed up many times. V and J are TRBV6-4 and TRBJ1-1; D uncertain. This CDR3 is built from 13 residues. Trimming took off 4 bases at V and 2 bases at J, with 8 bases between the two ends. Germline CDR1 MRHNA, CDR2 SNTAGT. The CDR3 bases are TGTGCCAGCAGTGCGGAGACTAACACTGAAGCTTTCTTT. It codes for CASSAETNTEAFF.

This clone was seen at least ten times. This CDR3 reads CATGLVGSYEQYF. DNA of the CDR3: TGTGCCACGGGACTAGTCGGATCTTACGAGCAGTACTTC. V is TRBV10-3 and J is TRBJ2-7; 8 positions agree with TRBD2. There are 13 residues in the CDR3. V was pared by 10 bases and J by 4 bases, with 9 bases of the junction left unmatched. Germline values: CDR1 ENHRY, CDR2 SYGVKD.

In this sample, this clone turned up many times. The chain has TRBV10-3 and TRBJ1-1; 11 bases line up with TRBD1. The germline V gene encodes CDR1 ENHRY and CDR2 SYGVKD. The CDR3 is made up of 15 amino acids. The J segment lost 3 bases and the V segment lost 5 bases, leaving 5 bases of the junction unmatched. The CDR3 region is CAISNPGQGDTEAFF. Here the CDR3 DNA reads TGTGCCATCAGTAATCCGGGACAGGGGGACACTGAAGCTTTCTTT.

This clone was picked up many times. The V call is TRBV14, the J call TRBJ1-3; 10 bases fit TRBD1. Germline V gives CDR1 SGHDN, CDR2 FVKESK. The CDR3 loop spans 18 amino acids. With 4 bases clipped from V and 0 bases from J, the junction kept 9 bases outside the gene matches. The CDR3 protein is CASSRDRGDGTSGNTIYF. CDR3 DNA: TGTGCCAGCAGCCGGGACAGGGGAGATGGCACCTCTGGAAACACCATATATTTT.

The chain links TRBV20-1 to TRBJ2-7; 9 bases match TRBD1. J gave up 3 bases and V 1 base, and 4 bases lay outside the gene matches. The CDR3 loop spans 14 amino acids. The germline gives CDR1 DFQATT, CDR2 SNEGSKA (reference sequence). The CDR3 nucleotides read TGCAGTGCTAGAGGACAGGGGGACTTCTACGAGCAGTACTTC. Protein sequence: CSARGQGDFYEQYF.

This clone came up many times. The CDR3 coding sequence is TGTGCCAGCAGTTTTGGGGGAGAAGCTTTCTTT. Translation: CASSFGGEAFF. V usage is TRBV12-3 or TRBV12-4 and J usage is TRBJ1-1, with a weak D call TRBD1 (5 bases). The V end was cut by 3 bases, the J end by 8 bases, with 7 bases between. CDR3 length: 11 residues.

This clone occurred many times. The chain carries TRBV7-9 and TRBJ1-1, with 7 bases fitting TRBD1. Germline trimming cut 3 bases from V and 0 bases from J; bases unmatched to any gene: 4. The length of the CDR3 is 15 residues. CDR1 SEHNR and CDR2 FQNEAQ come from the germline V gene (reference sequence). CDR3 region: CASSFLTGLNTEAFF. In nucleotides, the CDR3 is TGTGCCAGCAGCTTCTTGACAGGGCTGAACACTGAAGCTTTCTTT.

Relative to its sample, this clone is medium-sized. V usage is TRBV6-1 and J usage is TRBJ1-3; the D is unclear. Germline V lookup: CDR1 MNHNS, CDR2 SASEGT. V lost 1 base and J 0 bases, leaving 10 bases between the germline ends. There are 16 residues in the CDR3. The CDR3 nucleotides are TGTGCCAGCAGTGAAGAGGTGGCAGTCTCTGGAAACACCATATATTTT. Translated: CASSEEVAVSGNTIYF.

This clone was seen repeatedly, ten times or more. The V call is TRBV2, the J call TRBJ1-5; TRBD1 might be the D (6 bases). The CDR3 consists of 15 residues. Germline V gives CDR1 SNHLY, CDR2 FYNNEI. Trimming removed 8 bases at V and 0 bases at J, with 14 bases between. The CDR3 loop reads CASRQGHYSNQPQHF. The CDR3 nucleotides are TGTGCCAGCCGCCAGGGGCATTATAGCAATCAGCCCCAGCATTTT.

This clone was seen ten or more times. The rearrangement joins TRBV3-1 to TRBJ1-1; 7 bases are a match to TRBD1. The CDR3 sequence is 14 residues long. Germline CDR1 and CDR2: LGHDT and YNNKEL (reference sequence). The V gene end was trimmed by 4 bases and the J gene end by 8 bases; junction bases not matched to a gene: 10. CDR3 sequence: CASSLTGPNYEAFF. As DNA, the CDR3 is TGTGCCAGCAGCCTGACAGGGCCCAACTACGAAGCTTTCTTT.

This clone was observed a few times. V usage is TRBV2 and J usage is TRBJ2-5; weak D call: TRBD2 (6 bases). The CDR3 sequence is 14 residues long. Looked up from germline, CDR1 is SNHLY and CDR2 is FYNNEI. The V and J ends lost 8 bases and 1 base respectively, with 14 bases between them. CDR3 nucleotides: TGTGCCAGCGGTAGACTGGGGGGCCAAGAGACCCAGTACTTC. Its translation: CASGRLGGQETQYF. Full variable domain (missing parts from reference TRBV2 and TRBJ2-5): EPEVTQTPSHQVTQMGQEVILRCVPISNHLYFYWYRQILGQKVEFLVSFYNNEISEKSEIFDDQFSVERPDGSNFTLKIRSTKLEDSAMYFCASGRLGGQETQYFGPGTRLLVL.

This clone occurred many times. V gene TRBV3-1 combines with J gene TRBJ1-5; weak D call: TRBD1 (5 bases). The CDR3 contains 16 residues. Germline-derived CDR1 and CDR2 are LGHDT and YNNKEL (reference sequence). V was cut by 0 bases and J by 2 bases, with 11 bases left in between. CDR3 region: CASSQDEGQGNQPQHF. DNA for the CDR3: TGTGCCAGCAGCCAAGATGAGGGGCAGGGCAATCAGCCCCAGCATTTT. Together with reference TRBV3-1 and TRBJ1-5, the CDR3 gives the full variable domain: DTAVSQTPKYLVTQMGNDKSIKCEQNLGHDTMYWYKQDSKKFLKIMFSYNNKELIINETVPNRFSPKSPDKAHLNLHINSLELGDSAVYFCASSQDEGQGNQPQHFGDGTRLSIL.